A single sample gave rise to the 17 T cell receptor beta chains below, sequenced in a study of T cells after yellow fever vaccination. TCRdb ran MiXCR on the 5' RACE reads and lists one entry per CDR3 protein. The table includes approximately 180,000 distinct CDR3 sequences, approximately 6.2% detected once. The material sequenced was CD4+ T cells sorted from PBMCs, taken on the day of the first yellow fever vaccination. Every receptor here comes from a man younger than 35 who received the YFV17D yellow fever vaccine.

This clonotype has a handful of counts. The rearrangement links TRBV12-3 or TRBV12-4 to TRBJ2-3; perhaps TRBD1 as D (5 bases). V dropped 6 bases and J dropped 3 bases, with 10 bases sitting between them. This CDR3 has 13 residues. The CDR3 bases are TGTGCCAGCAGAAGTTCAGGGACAGATACGCAGTATTTT. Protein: CASRSSGTDTQYF.

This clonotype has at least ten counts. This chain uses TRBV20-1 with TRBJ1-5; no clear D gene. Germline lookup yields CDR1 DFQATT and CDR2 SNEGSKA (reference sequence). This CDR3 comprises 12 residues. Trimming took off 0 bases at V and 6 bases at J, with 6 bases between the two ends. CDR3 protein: CSAREYGQPQHF. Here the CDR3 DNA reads TGCAGTGCTAGAGAATATGGTCAGCCCCAGCATTTT.

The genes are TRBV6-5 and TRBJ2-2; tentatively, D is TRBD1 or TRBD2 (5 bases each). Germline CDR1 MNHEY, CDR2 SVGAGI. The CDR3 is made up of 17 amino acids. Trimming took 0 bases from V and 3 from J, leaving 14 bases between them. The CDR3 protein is CASSYSRGRWDTGELFF. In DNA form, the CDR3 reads TGTGCCAGCAGTTACTCGAGGGGCAGGTGGGACACCGGGGAGCTGTTTTTT.

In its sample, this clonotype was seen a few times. CDR3 residues: CASSPRDRGGEQFF. CDR3 nucleotides: TGCGCCAGCAGCCCCCGGGACAGGGGCGGTGAGCAGTTCTTC. The chain links TRBV5-1 to TRBJ2-1, with 10 positions matching TRBD1. With V trimmed by 4 bases and J by 9 bases, 7 bases remained unmatched. This CDR3 is 14 amino acids long. The germline CDR1 and CDR2 sequences are SGHRS and YFSETQ.

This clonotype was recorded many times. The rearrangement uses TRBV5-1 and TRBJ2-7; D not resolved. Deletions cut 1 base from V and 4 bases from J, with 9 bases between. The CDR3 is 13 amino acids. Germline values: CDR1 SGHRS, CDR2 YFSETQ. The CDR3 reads CASSLQQRYEQYF. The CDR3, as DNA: TGCGCCAGCAGCTTGCAACAGCGTTACGAGCAGTACTTC.

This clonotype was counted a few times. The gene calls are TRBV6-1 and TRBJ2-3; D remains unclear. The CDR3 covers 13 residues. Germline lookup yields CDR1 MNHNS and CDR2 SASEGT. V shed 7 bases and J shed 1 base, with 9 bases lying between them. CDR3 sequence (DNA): TGTGCCAGCACAGACTCCCGCACAGATACGCAGTATTTT. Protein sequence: CASTDSRTDTQYF.

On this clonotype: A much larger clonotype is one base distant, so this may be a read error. The CDR3 coding sequence is TGTGCCAGCTACCTAGGGCCTGACACAGATACGCAGTATTTT. It is translated as CASYLGPDTDTQYF. The V call is TRBV6-2 or TRBV6-3, the J call TRBJ2-3; D gene unclear. This CDR3 comprises 14 residues. CDR1 and CDR2 from the germline V gene are MNHEY and SVGEGT. The V end lost 8 bases, the J end lost 2 bases, and 14 bases lay between the germline ends.

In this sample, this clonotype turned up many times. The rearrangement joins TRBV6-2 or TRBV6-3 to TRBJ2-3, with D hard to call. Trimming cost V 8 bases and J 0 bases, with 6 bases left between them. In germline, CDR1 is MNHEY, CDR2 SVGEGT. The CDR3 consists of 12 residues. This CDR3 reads CASWKSTDTQYF. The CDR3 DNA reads TGTGCCAGCTGGAAGAGCACAGATACGCAGTATTTT.

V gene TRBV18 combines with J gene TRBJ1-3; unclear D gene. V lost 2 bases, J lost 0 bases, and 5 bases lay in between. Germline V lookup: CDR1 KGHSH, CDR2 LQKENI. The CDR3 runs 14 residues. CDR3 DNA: TGTGCCAGCTCACCAAGGGACTCTGGAAACACCATATATTTT. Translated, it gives CASSPRDSGNTIYF. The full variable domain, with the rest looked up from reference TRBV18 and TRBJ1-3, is NAGVMQNPRHLVRRRGQEARLRCSPMKGHSHVYWYRQLPEEGLKFMVYLQKENIIDESGMPKERFSAEFPKEGPSILRIQQVVRGDSAAYFCASSPRDSGNTIYFGEGSWLTVV.

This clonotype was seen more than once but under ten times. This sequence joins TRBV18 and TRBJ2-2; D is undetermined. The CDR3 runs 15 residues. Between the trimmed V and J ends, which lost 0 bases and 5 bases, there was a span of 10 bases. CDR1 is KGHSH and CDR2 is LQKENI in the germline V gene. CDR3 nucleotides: TGTGCCAGCTCACCACCGGGAAAACTTACCGGGGAGCTGTTTTTT. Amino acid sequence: CASSPPGKLTGELFF.

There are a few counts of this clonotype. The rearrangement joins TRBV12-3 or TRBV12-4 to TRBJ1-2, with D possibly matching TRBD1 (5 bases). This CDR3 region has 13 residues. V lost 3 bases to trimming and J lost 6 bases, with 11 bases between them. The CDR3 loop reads CASSLEGPHGYTF. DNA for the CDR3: TGTGCCAGCAGTTTGGAGGGGCCCCATGGCTACACCTTC.

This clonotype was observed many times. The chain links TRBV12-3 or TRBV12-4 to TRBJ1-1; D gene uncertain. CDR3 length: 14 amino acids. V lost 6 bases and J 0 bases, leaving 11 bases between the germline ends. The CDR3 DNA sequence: TGTGCCAGCAGGGCGGTTCCCATGAACACTGAAGCTTTCTTT. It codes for CASRAVPMNTEAFF.

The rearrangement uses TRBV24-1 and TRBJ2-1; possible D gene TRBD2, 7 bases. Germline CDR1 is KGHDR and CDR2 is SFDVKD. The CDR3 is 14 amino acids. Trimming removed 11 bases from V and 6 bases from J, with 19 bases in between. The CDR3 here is CAIARYREGNEQFF. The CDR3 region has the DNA TGTGCCATTGCCCGATACAGGGAGGGCAATGAGCAGTTCTTC.

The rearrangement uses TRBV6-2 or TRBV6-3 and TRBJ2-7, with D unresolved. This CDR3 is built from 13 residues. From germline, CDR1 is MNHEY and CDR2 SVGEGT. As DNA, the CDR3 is TGTGCCAGCAGTTTCGACACCTACTACGCGCAGTACGTC. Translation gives CASSFDTYYAQYV.

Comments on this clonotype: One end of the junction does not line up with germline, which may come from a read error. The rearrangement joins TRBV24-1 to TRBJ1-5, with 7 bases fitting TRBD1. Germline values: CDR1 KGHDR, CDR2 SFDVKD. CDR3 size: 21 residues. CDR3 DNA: TGTGCCACCAGTGAACCCTGGACAGGCCACTGCAATCTCTATAGCAGTCAGCCCCAGCATTTT. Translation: CATSEPWTGHCNLYSSQPQHF.

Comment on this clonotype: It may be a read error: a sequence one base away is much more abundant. CDR3 DNA: TGTGTCAGCAGCGTGACTACAGATACGCAGTATTTT. It is translated as CVSSVTTDTQYF. The V and J genes are TRBV28 and TRBJ2-3; D not certain. This CDR3 region has 12 residues. Germline V lookup: CDR1 MDHEN, CDR2 SYDVKM.

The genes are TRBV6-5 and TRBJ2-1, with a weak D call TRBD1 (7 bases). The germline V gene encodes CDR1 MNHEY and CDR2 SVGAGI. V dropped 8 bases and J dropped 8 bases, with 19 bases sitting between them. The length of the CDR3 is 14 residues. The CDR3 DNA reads TGTGCCAGCGCTAGGAGGGGGCCTTACGATGAGCAGTTCTTC. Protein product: CASARRGPYDEQFF.